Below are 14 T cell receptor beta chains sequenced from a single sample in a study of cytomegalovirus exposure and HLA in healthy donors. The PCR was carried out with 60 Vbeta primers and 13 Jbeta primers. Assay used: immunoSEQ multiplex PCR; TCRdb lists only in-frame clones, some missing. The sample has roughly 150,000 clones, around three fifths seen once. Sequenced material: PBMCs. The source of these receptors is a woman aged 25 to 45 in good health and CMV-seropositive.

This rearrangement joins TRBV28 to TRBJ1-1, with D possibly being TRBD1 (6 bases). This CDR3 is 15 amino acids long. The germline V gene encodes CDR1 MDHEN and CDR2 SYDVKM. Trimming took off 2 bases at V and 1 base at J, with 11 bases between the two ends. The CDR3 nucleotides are TGTGCCAGCAGTTTAAAGGGACACAAGAACACTGAAGCTTTCTTT. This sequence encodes CASSLKGHKNTEAFF.

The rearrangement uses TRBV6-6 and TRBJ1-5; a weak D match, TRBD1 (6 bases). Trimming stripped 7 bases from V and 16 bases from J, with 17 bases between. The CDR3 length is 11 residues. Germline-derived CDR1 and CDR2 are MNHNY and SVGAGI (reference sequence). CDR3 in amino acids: CASTTGTSIHF. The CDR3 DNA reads TGTGCCAGCACCACGGGGACATCAATCCATTTT.

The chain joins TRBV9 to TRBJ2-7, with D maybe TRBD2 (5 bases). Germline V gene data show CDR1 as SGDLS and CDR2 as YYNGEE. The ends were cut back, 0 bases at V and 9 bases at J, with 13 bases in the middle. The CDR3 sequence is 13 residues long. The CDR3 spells CASSVGGEGGQYF. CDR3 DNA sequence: TGTGCCAGCAGCGTAGGTGGTGAGGGCGGGCAGTACTTC. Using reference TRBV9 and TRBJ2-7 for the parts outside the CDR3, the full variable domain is DSGVTQTPKHLITATGQRVTLRCSPRSGDLSVYWYQQSLDQGLQFLIQYYNGEERAKGNILERFSAQQFPDLHSELNLSSLELGDSALYFCASSVGGEGGQYFGPGTRLTVT.

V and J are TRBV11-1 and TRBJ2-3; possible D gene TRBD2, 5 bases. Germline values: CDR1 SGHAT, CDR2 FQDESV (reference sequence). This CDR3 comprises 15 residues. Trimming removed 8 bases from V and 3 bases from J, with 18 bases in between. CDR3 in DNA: TGTGCCAGCGGCCCCCGGACTGAGGGAACAGATACGCAGTATTTT. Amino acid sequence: CASGPRTEGTDTQYF.

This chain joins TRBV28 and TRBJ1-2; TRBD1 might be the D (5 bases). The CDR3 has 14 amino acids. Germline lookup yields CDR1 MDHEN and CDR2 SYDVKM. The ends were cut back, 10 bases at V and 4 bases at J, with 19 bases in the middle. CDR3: CATTVGAGIYGYTF. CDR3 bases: TGTGCCACCACAGTTGGGGCAGGCATCTATGGCTACACCTTC.

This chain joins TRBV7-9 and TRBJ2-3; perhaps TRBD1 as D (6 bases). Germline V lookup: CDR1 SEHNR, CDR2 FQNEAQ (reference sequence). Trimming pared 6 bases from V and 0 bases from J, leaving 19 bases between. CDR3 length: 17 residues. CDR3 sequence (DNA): TGTGCCAGCAGACCGGACAGCTGGACGCTTAGCACAGATACGCAGTATTTT. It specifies CASRPDSWTLSTDTQYF.

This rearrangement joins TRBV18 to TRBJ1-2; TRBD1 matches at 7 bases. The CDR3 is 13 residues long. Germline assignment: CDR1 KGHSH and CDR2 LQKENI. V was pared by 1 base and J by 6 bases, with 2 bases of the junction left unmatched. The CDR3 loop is CASSPQGAHGYTF. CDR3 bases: TGTGCCAGCTCACCACAGGGGGCCCATGGCTACACCTTC.

The CDR3 spells CAISGAGANTEAFF. The CDR3 nucleotides are TGTGCCATCAGTGGGGCGGGGGCGAACACTGAAGCTTTCTTT. This rearrangement joins TRBV10-3 to TRBJ1-1, with a weak D call TRBD1 (6 bases). Germline CDR1 ENHRY, CDR2 SYGVKD. V was pared by 4 bases and J by 1 base, with 10 bases between. This CDR3 contains 14 residues.

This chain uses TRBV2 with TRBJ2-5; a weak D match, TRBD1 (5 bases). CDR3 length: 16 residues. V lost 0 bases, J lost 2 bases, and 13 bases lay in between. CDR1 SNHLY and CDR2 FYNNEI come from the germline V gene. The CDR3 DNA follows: TGTGCCAGCAGTGAAGCGCTTGGTACAGGTCAAGAGACCCAGTACTTC. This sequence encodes CASSEALGTGQETQYF.

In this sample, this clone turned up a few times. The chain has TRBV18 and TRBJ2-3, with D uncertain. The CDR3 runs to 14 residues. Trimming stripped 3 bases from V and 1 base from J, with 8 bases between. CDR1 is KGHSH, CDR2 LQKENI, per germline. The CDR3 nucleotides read TGTGCCAGCTCACCCAACACAGGCACAGATACGCAGTATTTT. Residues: CASSPNTGTDTQYF.

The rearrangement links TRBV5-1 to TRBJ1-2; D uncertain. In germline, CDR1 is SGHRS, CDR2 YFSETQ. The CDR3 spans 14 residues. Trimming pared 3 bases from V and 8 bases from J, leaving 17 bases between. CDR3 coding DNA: TGCGCCAGCAGCTCCGCAGGCACATCTATGGGCTACACCTTC. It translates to CASSSAGTSMGYTF.

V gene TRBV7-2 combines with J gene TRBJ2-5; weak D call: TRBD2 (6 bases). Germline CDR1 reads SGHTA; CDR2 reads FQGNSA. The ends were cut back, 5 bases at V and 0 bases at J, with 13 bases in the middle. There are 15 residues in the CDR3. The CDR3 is CASSRGTLYQETQYF. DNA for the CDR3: TGTGCCAGCAGCCGAGGGACTCTGTACCAAGAGACCCAGTACTTC.

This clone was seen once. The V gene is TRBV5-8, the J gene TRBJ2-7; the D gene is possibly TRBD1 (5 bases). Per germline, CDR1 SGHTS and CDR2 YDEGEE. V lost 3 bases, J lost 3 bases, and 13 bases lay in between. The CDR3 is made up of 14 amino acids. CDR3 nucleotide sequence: TGTGCCAGCAGCTCGAGCGACAGTTACTACGAGCAGTACTTC. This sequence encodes CASSSSDSYYEQYF.

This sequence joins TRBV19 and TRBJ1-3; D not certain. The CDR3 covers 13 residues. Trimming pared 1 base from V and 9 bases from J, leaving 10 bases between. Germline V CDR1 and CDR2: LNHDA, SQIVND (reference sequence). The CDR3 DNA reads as TGTGCCAGTAGTATAGTCCCTTCGGGCACCATATATTTT. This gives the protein CASSIVPSGTIYF.